The sequence of this T cell receptor beta chain was determined in a study of T cells after yellow fever vaccination. TCRdb used MiXCR to reprocess the 5' RACE reads, holding one entry per CDR3 protein. The sample lists about 4,500 distinct CDR3 sequences, roughly 8% occurring once. This clonotype was observed at least ten times. This CDR3 comprises 14 residues. V gave up 6 bases and J gave up 0 bases; unmatched junction bases: 1. This clonotype was sampled from a man in his late teens or twenties who received the YFV17D yellow fever vaccine. The gene calls are TRBV12-3 or TRBV12-4 and TRBJ1-3; 8 bases line up with TRBD1. The input for sequencing was PBMCs, either bulk or a sorted T-cell subset (CD4+, CD8+, memory, or dextramer-sorted; not recorded which), taken roughly 46 days after the first yellow fever vaccination. CDR3 region: CASRGTGSGNTIYF. The CDR3 DNA reads TGTGCCAGCAGGGGGACAGGCTCTGGAAACACCATATATTTT.